The present entry profiles one T cell receptor (beta chain) with its context. What it binds is unknown. PCR used 60 Vbeta primers and 13 Jbeta primers. TCRdb keeps only in-frame clones here, not all; method: immunoSEQ multiplex PCR. The sample gives about 170,000 clones, approximately 70% of which show up once; 5% to 5.5% is in the top ten. Deletions cut 4 bases from V and 7 bases from J, with 8 bases between. The CDR3 runs to 11 residues. CDR1 is SGHRS, CDR2 YFSETQ, per germline. These data belong to a study of cytomegalovirus exposure and HLA in healthy donors. General study findings and limits: V- and J-gene trimming of TCR beta was linked (in a later analysis) to a missense DCLRE1C variant. In a later analysis, the majority of CMV-associated beta chains seemingly showed HLA restriction. Earlier analysis found most TCR beta V segments productive about 87% or about 30% of the time.

The V gene is TRBV5-1, the J gene TRBJ1-2; D perhaps matches TRBD1 (5 bases). This TCR was sampled from a woman in her late teens or twenties in good health and CMV-seropositive. Sequences were obtained from PBMCs. DNA of the CDR3: TGCGCCAGCAGCCCAGGGTTTGGCTACACCTTC. Translated: CASSPGFGYTF.